One and the same sample provided the 6 T cell receptor beta chains below, sequenced in a study of T cell responses to AZD1222 COVID-19 vaccine. Profiling relied on immunoSEQ multiplex PCR, and the TCRdb table lists in-frame clones only, not all of them. Of roughly 120,000 clones listed, about 85% are singletons. The specimen was peripheral blood, collected on day 0 of AZD1222 vaccination. Receptors were obtained from an adult in good health.

The chain employs TRBV30 and TRBJ1-5; tentative D call: TRBD1 (6 bases). CDR1 is GTSNPN, CDR2 SVGIG, per germline (reference sequence). This CDR3 contains 14 residues. V lost 3 bases and J 1 base, leaving 10 bases between the germline ends. CDR3 sequence (DNA): TGTGCCTGGAGCGAAGGACAGAGCAATCAGCCCCAGCATTTT. Translated, it gives CAWSEGQSNQPQHF.

On this clone: The same CDR3 can be traced to other DNA sequences in this sample. The chain has TRBV3-1 (or the pseudogene TRBV3-2) and TRBJ2-7, with D unresolved. V gave up 3 bases and J gave up 3 bases, with 3 bases separating them. Germline loops: CDR1 LGHDT, CDR2 YNNKEL (reference sequence). This CDR3 contains 11 residues. CDR3: CASSHSYEQYF. The CDR3 DNA is TGTGCCAGCAGCCATAGCTACGAGCAGTACTTC.

J is TRBJ2-5 and V is TRBV19, with 9 bases that match TRBD1. The junction had 12 bases not matched to a gene; V was cut back by 3 bases and J by 4 bases. CDR1 is LNHDA and CDR2 is SQIVND in the germline V gene (reference sequence). The CDR3 has 17 amino acids. The CDR3 region has the DNA TGTGCCAGTAGTATTCCGGGACAGGGAAGTGGTGGAGAGACCCAGTACTTC. This translates into CASSIPGQGSGGETQYF.

The chain uses TRBV5-4 and TRBJ2-7; TRBD1 might be the D (6 bases). Trimming shortened V by 4 bases and J by 7 bases, and 15 bases separated the two germline ends. CDR3 length equals 13 residues. The germline V gene encodes CDR1 SGHNT and CDR2 YYREEE (reference sequence). The CDR3 bases are TGTGCCAGCAGCCCGCCCACAGGGTTGGAGCAGTACTTC. As protein: CASSPPTGLEQYF. The complete variable domain, with remaining parts taken from reference TRBV5-4 and TRBJ2-7, reads ETGVTQSPTHLIKTRGQQVTLRCSSQSGHNTVSWYQQALGQGPQFIFQYYREEENGRGNFPPRFSGLQFPNYSSELNVNALELDDSALYLCASSPPTGLEQYFGPGTRLTVT.

The DNA of the CDR3 is TGTGCCAGCAGCCTCCTCCGAGGGGGCACTGAAGCTTTCTTT. This translates into CASSLLRGGTEAFF. This sequence joins TRBV3-1 (or the pseudogene TRBV3-2) and TRBJ1-1; weak D call: TRBD1 (6 bases). CDR1 and CDR2 (germline): LGHDT, YNNKEL (reference sequence). This CDR3 has 14 amino acids. The V end lost 4 bases, the J end lost 4 bases, and 13 bases lay between the germline ends.

Concerning this clone: No DNA is shown, since the ends of the CDR3 on it are uncertain; the CDR3 is the one TCRdb lists. V gene TRBV21-1 combines with J gene TRBJ1-4. TRBV21-1 is a known pseudogene. 16 amino acids form the CDR3, both terminal residues included. CDR3: CASSKVARGSNEKLFF.